Shown below are 30 T cell receptor beta chains from a single sample sequenced in a study of CD4 and CD8 cells across lung adenocarcinoma regions (dated by TCRdb to 2017 to 2018). Receptors were amplified or captured by PCR. The reads were generated on a HiSeq X Ten. TCRdb cleaned the public reads at Q25 with fastp, built clones with MiXCR and kept in-frame beta chains. Every distinct CDR3 protein forms one entry, paired with its most common genes and DNA. The sample data list 4,000 to 6,000 distinct CDR3 sequences, and 55% to 70% of these were observed just once. The top ten clonotypes cover about 16% of the sample. Sample: CD4+ T cells from the center of a lung tumor. According to the study, the label for this sample's cell subset or site signals: tumor center region. The receptor set was obtained from a male donor with lung adenocarcinoma. The CD4 and CD8 labels of this study may be unreliable.

In DNA form, the CDR3 reads TGCGCCAGCAGCCCCCGAGTAACGGACGAGCAGTACTTC. Protein: CASSPRVTDEQYF. This sequence joins TRBV4-1 and TRBJ2-7; D not certain. Germline V CDR1 and CDR2: MGHRA, YSYEKL. The CDR3 runs 13 residues. The V and J ends lost 4 bases and 5 bases respectively, with 12 bases between them.

This clonotype is medium-sized within its sample. As the CDR3 is not closed by the conserved phenylalanine or tryptophan, this likely results from a read error. It is unclear where the CDR3 begins or ends on the DNA, so no DNA is shown, and the CDR3 is as TCRdb lists it. The chain links TRBV24-1 to TRBJ1-2; the D call TRBD1 from the table was never checked on the DNA. From germline, CDR1 is KGHDR and CDR2 SFDVKD. The CDR3 extends over 12 residues, inclusive of both ends. CDR3 region: CATSDPGAGGFN.

The genes are TRBV7-2 and TRBJ2-1; D could derive from TRBD1 or TRBD2 (7 bases each). This CDR3 contains 15 residues. Per the germline V gene, CDR1 is SGHTA and CDR2 is FQGNSA. V lost 4 bases and J 12 bases, leaving 22 bases between the germline ends. The CDR3 region has the DNA TGTGCCAGCAGCTCCCAGCCAGGGGGGGAAGGGGGGCAGTTCTTC. Translation gives CASSSQPGGEGGQFF.

The V gene is TRBV11-3, the J gene TRBJ2-1; tentative D call: TRBD2 (5 bases). V lost 3 bases, J lost 6 bases, and 30 bases lay in between. The CDR3 extends over 20 amino acids. CDR1 is SGHNT and CDR2 is YENEEA in the germline V gene. The CDR3 DNA reads TGTGCCAGCAGCTTCCCATTCACTAGTAGCAATATTCCCAACAGCAATGAGCAGTTCTTC. Translating it yields CASSFPFTSSNIPNSNEQFF.

About this clonotype: Mismatch with germline at one junction end may stem from a read error. The V gene is TRBV6-1, the J gene TRBJ2-3; either TRBD1 or TRBD2 may fit D (5 bases each). The CDR3 length is 12 residues. In germline, CDR1 is MNHNS, CDR2 SASEGT. CDR3 bases: TGTGCCGGGGGTTGGGACGGAGATACGCAGTATTTC. This translates into CAGGWDGDTQYF.

V and J are TRBV6-1 and TRBJ2-5; D assignment may be TRBD1 or TRBD2 (5 bases each). V was clipped by 1 base and J by 11 bases, with 14 bases between them. CDR1 MNHNS and CDR2 SASEGT come from the germline V gene. The CDR3 loop spans 13 amino acids. In DNA, the CDR3 is TGTGCCAGCAGTGAAGATATGGGACGGCGACAGTACTTC. It yields the protein CASSEDMGRRQYF.

This clonotype is medium-sized. J is TRBJ1-4 and V is TRBV6-4; 7 nucleotides match TRBD1. Trimming cost V 3 bases and J 7 bases; bases outside gene matches: 8. The germline CDR1 and CDR2 sequences are MRHNA and SNTAGT. The CDR3 is 15 amino acids. Here the CDR3 reads CASSDIGGSGEKLFF. CDR3 in DNA: TGTGCCAGCAGTGATATAGGGGGCTCAGGTGAAAAACTGTTTTTT.

Sample share makes this clonotype medium-sized. V and J are TRBV6-1 and TRBJ2-3, with a tentative D call TRBD2 (6 bases). The CDR3 has 15 residues. CDR1 is MNHNS and CDR2 is SASEGT in the germline V gene. The V end lost 6 bases, the J end lost 6 bases, and 19 bases lay between the germline ends. The CDR3 DNA reads as TGTGCCAGCAGAATTGGGGCGGGGTTGTTGGATACGCAGTATTTT. Encoded protein: CASRIGAGLLDTQYF.

Notes on this clonotype: Sequence at one end of the junction differs from germline and may be a read error. This chain links TRBV6-1 with TRBJ2-3; 7 bases line up with TRBD2. The better agreement between TRBJ2-5 and the DNA end casts doubt on the J call. Germline lookup yields CDR1 MNHNS and CDR2 SASEGT. This CDR3 spans 14 amino acids. Written as DNA, the CDR3 is TGTGCCGGCCGTGGGGAGGGCGACCAAGATACCCAGTACTTC. Protein product: CAGRGEGDQDTQYF.

This rearrangement joins TRBV5-6 to TRBJ2-1; TRBD1 is a possible D gene (5 bases). TRBJ2-5 matches the DNA end more closely, so the J call is doubtful. The CDR3 totals 12 residues. Germline V gives CDR1 SGHDT, CDR2 YYEEEE. In nucleotides, the CDR3 is TGTGCCAGCAGCCTAGGGGTGGAGACCCAGTACTTC. This translates into CASSLGVETQYF.

For the CDR3, the DNA is TGCGCCAGCAGCTTGGTTGTCAGCACAGATACGCAGTATTTT. Its translation is CASSLVVSTDTQYF. The rearrangement uses TRBV5-1 and TRBJ2-3; no firm D call. There are 14 residues in the CDR3. The V end lost 0 bases, the J end lost 0 bases, and 5 bases lay between the germline ends. CDR1 is SGHRS and CDR2 is YFSETQ in the germline V gene. The whole variable domain, remainder taken from reference TRBV5-1 and TRBJ2-3, is KAGVTQTPRYLIKTRGQQVTLSCSPISGHRSVSWYQQTPGQGLQFLFEYFSETQRNKGNFPGRFSGRQFSNSRSEMNVSTLELGDSALYLCASSLVVSTDTQYFGPGTRLTVL.

This clonotype was seen only a few times. This sequence joins TRBV14 and TRBJ1-2, with D unresolved. Germline assignment: CDR1 SGHDN and CDR2 FVKESK. V was clipped by 0 bases and J by 8 bases, with 10 bases between them. This CDR3 has 13 residues. CDR3 amino acids: CASSQDAYGGYTF. The CDR3 DNA is TGTGCCAGCAGCCAAGATGCGTACGGAGGCTACACCTTC.

In regard to this clonotype: At one end the junction does not follow the germline gene, possibly because of a read error. The rearrangement links TRBV25-1 to TRBJ2-3; TRBD2 aligns across 7 bases. The J call may not be correct, given that the DNA end is closer to TRBJ2-4. Germline V gives CDR1 MGHDK, CDR2 SYGVNS. The CDR3 sequence is 16 residues long. This CDR3 is CASSVAGVWAKNIQYF. As DNA, the CDR3 is TGTGCCAGCAGTGTGGCGGGGGTGTGGGCCAAAAATATTCAGTACTTC.

This clonotype showed up just a few times. The chain employs TRBV4-1 and TRBJ1-2; no reliable D call. Germline CDR1 is MGHRA and CDR2 is YSYEKL. Trimming took off 0 bases at V and 12 bases at J, with 26 bases between the two ends. The CDR3 is 17 amino acids. The CDR3 is CASSQDPRLTFEPRDTF. The CDR3 DNA reads as TGCGCCAGCAGCCAAGACCCTAGACTTACGTTTGAGCCGAGGGACACCTTC.

In this sample, this clonotype turned up a few times. This chain connects TRBV27 to TRBJ2-2, with D hard to call. From germline, CDR1 is MNHEY and CDR2 SMNVEV (reference sequence). The CDR3 is 14 amino acids. V lost 2 bases and J lost 3, with 7 bases in between. In DNA form, the CDR3 reads TGTGCCAGCAGTTTAAGTTTCGACACCGGGGAGCTGTTTTTT. This sequence encodes CASSLSFDTGELFF.

This chain links TRBV6-5 with TRBJ1-2, with D perhaps matching TRBD1 (6 bases). This CDR3 is built from 17 residues. The V gene's germline CDR1 is MNHEY and CDR2 SVGAGI. Trimming removed 2 bases from V and 4 bases from J, with 20 bases in between. This CDR3 reads CASSYENQPGVGYGYTF. The CDR3 coding sequence is TGTGCCAGCAGTTACGAAAACCAGCCAGGGGTAGGCTATGGCTACACCTTC.

Regarding this clonotype: One junction end disagrees with the germline gene, perhaps due to a read error. The gene calls are TRBV9 and TRBJ2-3; 7 bases agree with TRBD2. Germline-derived CDR1 and CDR2 are SGDLS and YYNGEE. This CDR3 has 16 residues. The CDR3 reads CASRVGGGGDPETQYF. Written as DNA, the CDR3 is TGTGCCAGCAGGGTAGGTGGGGGAGGGGACCCAGAGACGCAGTATTTT.

The V call is TRBV6-1, the J call TRBJ2-1; 13 nucleotides match TRBD2. CDR1 MNHNS and CDR2 SASEGT come from the germline V gene. Germline trimming cut 5 bases from V and 4 bases from J; bases unmatched to any gene: 2. The CDR3 has 15 residues. CDR3 sequence reads: CASSRLAGGYNEQFF. The DNA for the CDR3 is TGTGCCAGCAGTAGACTAGCGGGAGGTTACAATGAGCAGTTCTTC.

This clonotype was picked up one time. The J gene is TRBJ1-2, the V gene TRBV6-1; D is uncertain. Trimming left V 7 bases short and J 3 bases short, with 12 bases between. The length of the CDR3 is 13 residues. CDR1 MNHNS and CDR2 SASEGT come from the germline V gene. As DNA, the CDR3 is TGTGCCAGCACCCATTTGGACCACTATGGCTACACCTTC. Residues: CASTHLDHYGYTF.

The rearrangement links TRBV7-8 to TRBJ2-5; no definite D call. The DNA matches TRBJ2-7 better at its end, which makes the J call doubtful. CDR1 and CDR2 (germline): SGHVS, FQNEAQ. The CDR3 totals 13 residues. DNA of the CDR3: TGTGCCAGCAGCTTAGGGTTGGACGGCGAGCAGTACTTC. Its translation is CASSLGLDGEQYF.

This clonotype counts as medium-sized. The genes are TRBV6-1 and TRBJ2-1; 7 nucleotides match TRBD1. This CDR3 contains 14 residues. The V gene's germline CDR1 is MNHNS and CDR2 SASEGT. Unmatched junction bases numbered 10, after V lost 6 bases and J lost 8 bases. The CDR3 loop is CASREQGRDDEQFF. CDR3 DNA: TGTGCCAGCAGGGAACAGGGGCGTGATGATGAGCAGTTCTTC.

CDR3 bases: TGTGCCAGCAGCCCGGGACTAGCGGGGGTATCAGATACGCAGTATTTT. This encodes CASSPGLAGVSDTQYF. The gene calls are TRBV7-2 and TRBJ2-3, with 14 bases that match TRBD2. Trimming at V came to 5 bases and at J to 4 bases, leaving 5 bases not matched to a gene. Germline CDR1 and CDR2: SGHTA and FQGNSA. This CDR3 is built from 16 residues.

This clonotype was counted between two and nine times. The chain combines TRBV6-1 with TRBJ2-1; 7 nucleotides line up with TRBD2. The CDR3 is 15 residues long. V lost 6 bases, J lost 0 bases, and 5 bases stayed unmatched. Germline V gives CDR1 MNHNS, CDR2 SASEGT. This CDR3 is CASSVAGSSYNEQFF. The CDR3 nucleotides are TGTGCCAGCAGCGTAGCGGGCAGCTCCTACAATGAGCAGTTCTTC.

The V and J genes are TRBV6-5 and TRBJ1-1; D possibly corresponds to TRBD1 (6 bases). From germline, CDR1 is MNHEY and CDR2 SVGAGI. The V end lost 0 bases, the J end lost 4 bases, and 12 bases lay between the germline ends. The CDR3 consists of 15 residues. The CDR3: CASSYSVHRATEAFF. The CDR3 DNA reads TGTGCCAGCAGTTACTCGGTTCACAGGGCCACTGAAGCTTTCTTT.

This clonotype was observed once. The junction departs from germline at one end; a sequencing error may be responsible. V is TRBV10-1 and J is TRBJ2-4; a possible D gene is TRBD1 (7 bases). The CDR3 has 14 amino acids. Germline V gene data show CDR1 as WNHNN and CDR2 as SYGVQD (reference sequence). In DNA, the CDR3 is TGCCGCAGCAGGGGGGAGTGGGCCAAAAACATTCAGTATTTC. It encodes CRSRGEWAKNIQYF.

The genes are TRBV6-5 and TRBJ2-1; 14 bases fit TRBD2. V was pared by 2 bases and J by 6 bases, with 0 bases of the junction left unmatched. CDR1 and CDR2 (germline): MNHEY, SVGAGI. The CDR3 runs to 15 residues. Here the CDR3 reads CASSYGTSGSNEQFF. The CDR3 region has the DNA TGTGCCAGCAGTTACGGGACTAGCGGGAGCAATGAGCAGTTCTTC.

CDR3 nucleotide sequence: TGTGCCAGCAGCCCCTTCTATAGCAATCAGCCCCAGCATTTT. It translates to CASSPFYSNQPQHF. This chain uses TRBV7-2 with TRBJ1-5, with no clear D. Trimming left V 5 bases short and J 0 bases short, with 8 bases between. Germline CDR1 is SGHTA and CDR2 is FQGNSA. CDR3 length: 14 amino acids.

The chain combines TRBV12-3 or TRBV12-4 with TRBJ2-7; D unresolved. V was shortened by 3 bases and J by 5 bases, with 17 bases between the two germline ends. This CDR3 has 15 amino acids. The CDR3 here is CASSFYGAPSDEQYF. Here the CDR3 DNA reads TGTGCCAGCAGTTTTTATGGAGCCCCCAGCGACGAGCAGTACTTC.

This chain links TRBV6-1 with TRBJ1-1, with D possibly TRBD1 on 5 matching bases. The germline V gene encodes CDR1 MNHNS and CDR2 SASEGT. Trimming cost V 6 bases and J 2 bases, with 16 bases left between them. The CDR3 runs to 15 residues. The CDR3 DNA is TGTGCCAGCAGCCGAGGAGGGGCCGGTAACACTGAAGCTTTCTTT. It yields the protein CASSRGGAGNTEAFF.

The chain combines TRBV6-4 with TRBJ2-1; 9 bases agree with TRBD2. After removal of 4 bases from V and 2 bases from J, the junction contained 15 bases not matched to a gene. Per the germline V gene, CDR1 is MRHNA and CDR2 is SNTAGT. The CDR3 contains 19 residues. CDR3: CASSVVAGLAELPYNEQFF. DNA of the CDR3: TGTGCCAGCAGTGTAGTAGCGGGACTAGCAGAGTTGCCCTACAATGAGCAGTTCTTC.